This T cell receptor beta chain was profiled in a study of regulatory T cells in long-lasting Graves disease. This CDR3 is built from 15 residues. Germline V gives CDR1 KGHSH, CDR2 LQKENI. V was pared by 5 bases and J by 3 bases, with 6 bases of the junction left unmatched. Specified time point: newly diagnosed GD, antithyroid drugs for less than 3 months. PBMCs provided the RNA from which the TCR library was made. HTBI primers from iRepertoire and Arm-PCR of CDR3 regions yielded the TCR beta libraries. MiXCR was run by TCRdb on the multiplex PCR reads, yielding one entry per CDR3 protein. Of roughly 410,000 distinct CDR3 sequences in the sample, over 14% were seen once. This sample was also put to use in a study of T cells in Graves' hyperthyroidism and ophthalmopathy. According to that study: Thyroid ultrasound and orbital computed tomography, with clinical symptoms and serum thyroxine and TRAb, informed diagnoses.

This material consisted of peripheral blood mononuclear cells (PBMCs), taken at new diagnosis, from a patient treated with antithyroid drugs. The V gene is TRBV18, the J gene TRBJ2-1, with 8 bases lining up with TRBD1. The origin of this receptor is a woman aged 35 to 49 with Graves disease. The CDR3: CASSTGTGRYNEQFF. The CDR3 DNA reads TGTGCCAGCTCAACCGGGACAGGACGCTACAATGAGCAGTTCTTC.